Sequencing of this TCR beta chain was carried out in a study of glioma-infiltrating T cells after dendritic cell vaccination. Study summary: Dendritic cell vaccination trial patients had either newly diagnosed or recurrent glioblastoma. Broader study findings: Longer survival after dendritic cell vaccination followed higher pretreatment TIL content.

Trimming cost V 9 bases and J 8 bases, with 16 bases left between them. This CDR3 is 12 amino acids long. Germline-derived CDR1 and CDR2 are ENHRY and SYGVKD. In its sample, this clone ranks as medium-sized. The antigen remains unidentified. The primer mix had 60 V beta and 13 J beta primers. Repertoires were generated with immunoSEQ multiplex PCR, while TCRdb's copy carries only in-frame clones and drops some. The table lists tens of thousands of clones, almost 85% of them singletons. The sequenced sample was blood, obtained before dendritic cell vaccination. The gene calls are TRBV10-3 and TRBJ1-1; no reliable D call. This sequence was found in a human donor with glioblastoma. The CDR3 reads CAIDNGREEAFF. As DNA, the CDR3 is TGTGCCATTGACAATGGGAGGGAGGAAGCTTTCTTT.